This T cell receptor beta chain was captured in a study of brain T cells in children with intractable seizures. The V end was cut by 0 bases, the J end by 4 bases, with 17 bases between. The CDR3 is made up of 17 amino acids. Germline V CDR1 and CDR2: SGHRS, YFSETQ. Time point here: blood from clinic visit 5 months post-surgery; TSC patient then seizure free. Sequencing used immunoSEQ multiplex PCR; TCRdb keeps in-frame clones, though not all of them. The sample holds a few hundred thousand clones, approximately 93% seen once. The chain links TRBV5-1 to TRBJ2-1; D is perhaps TRBD2 (6 bases). Sequences were derived from peripheral blood, sampled approximately 5 months after surgery. The sequence was collected from a boy younger than two with tuberous sclerosis and intractable seizures. The CDR3 DNA follows: TGCGCCAGCAGCTTGGCCAGATTGGGACTCTTATACAATGAGCAGTTCTTC. It encodes CASSLARLGLLYNEQFF.